The table lists the clone carrying this T cell receptor (beta chain) with a count of one. Its antigen is undetermined. This sample is part of a study of cytomegalovirus exposure and HLA in healthy donors. Study background: It was reported in a later analysis that the same platform had been used for the 120 validation repertoires as for the approximately 670 first-cohort repertoires. Notes on the study in general: In the approximately 130 validation repertoires, a later analysis found that first-cohort TCR clusters tended to co-occur. It was around 160 TCR beta chains that were listed as cytomegalovirus-associated.

The assay was immunoSEQ multiplex PCR, and TCRdb's table has in-frame clones only and misses some. This table has about 49,000 clones, 92% appearing once. The donors were members of the approximately 130-subject validation cohort (separate from the roughly 700-subject first cohort). The CDR3 extends over 13 amino acids. Germline-derived CDR1 and CDR2 are GTSNPN and SVGIG (reference sequence). V was trimmed by 3 bases and J by 1 base, leaving 7 bases between them. The receptor comes from a man between 18 and 35 years old in good health and CMV-seronegative. Sequencing was done on a sample of PBMCs. This chain connects TRBV30 to TRBJ2-1; D might be TRBD2 (6 bases). CDR3 coding DNA: TGTGCCTGGAGGGGGGGATCCTACAATGAGCAGTTCTTC. Translating gives CAWRGGSYNEQFF.